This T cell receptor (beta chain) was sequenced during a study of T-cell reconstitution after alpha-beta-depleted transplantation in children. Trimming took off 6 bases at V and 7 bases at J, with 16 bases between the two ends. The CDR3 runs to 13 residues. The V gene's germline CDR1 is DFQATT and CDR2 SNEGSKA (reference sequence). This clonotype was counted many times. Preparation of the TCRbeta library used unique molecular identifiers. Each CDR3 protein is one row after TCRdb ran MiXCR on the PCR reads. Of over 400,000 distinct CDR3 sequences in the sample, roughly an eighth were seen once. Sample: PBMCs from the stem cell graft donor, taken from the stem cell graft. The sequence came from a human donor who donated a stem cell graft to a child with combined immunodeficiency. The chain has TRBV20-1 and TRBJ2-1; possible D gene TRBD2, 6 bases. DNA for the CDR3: TGCAGTGCCTGGTTAGCGGTACTGAATGAGCAGTTCTTC. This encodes CSAWLAVLNEQFF.